Listed below are T cell receptor beta chains from one sample, sequenced in a study of T cell responses to AZD1222 COVID-19 vaccine. Method: immunoSEQ multiplex PCR; TCRdb's copy keeps in-frame clones and lacks some. The repertoire has over 110,000 clones, 90% to 95% of them found once; the top ten carry roughly 12%. The sample consisted of peripheral blood, taken after recovery from COVID-19. The receptors stem from an adult who had recovered from COVID-19. Each CDR3 is given with its conserved first and last residue. Each record gives: D gene, J gene, V gene, clone size, CDR3 protein, CDR3 DNA. The D gene is left open where the match is weak. Only some rows state a clone size, as once, few, many or a class for expanded clones.

d_gene: .; j_gene: TRBJ2-7; v_gene: TRBV4-1; abundance: once; CDR3aa: CASSQLTTDGYEQYF; CDR3nt: TGCGCCAGCAGCCAATTGACCACGGACGGCTACGAGCAGTACTTC
d_gene: .; j_gene: TRBJ1-2; v_gene: TRBV27; abundance: .; CDR3aa: CASSPFDRAGGNYGYTF; CDR3nt: TGTGCCAGCAGTCCCTTCGATCGGGCCGGGGGTAACTATGGCTACACCTTC
d_gene: .; j_gene: TRBJ2-5; v_gene: TRBV6-5; abundance: .; CDR3aa: CASRTRGQETQYF; CDR3nt: TGTGCCAGCAGGACTAGGGGACAAGAGACCCAGTACTTC
d_gene: .; j_gene: TRBJ1-2; v_gene: TRBV28; abundance: .; CDR3aa: CASSPQGLFNYGYTF; CDR3nt: TGTGCCAGCAGCCCCCAGGGACTGTTTAACTATGGCTACACCTTC
d_gene: .; j_gene: TRBJ1-3; v_gene: TRBV6-5; abundance: .; CDR3aa: CASTTTPRGNTIYF; CDR3nt: TGTGCCAGCACTACAACCCCCAGGGGAAACACCATATATTTT
d_gene: .; j_gene: TRBJ1-2; v_gene: TRBV28; abundance: .; CDR3aa: CATRHVREFLYGYTF; CDR3nt: TGTGCCACCCGCCACGTCCGGGAATTCCTCTATGGCTACACCTTC
d_gene: .; j_gene: TRBJ2-1; v_gene: TRBV28; abundance: .; CDR3aa: CASSQPTPLIPSEQFF; CDR3nt: TGTGCCAGCAGTCAACCTACTCCTCTCATCCCGAGTGAGCAGTTCTTC
d_gene: .; j_gene: TRBJ2-1; v_gene: TRBV9; abundance: .; CDR3aa: CASSSGTPGDEQFF; CDR3nt: TGTGCCAGCAGCTCCGGGACCCCGGGCGATGAGCAGTTCTTC
d_gene: TRBD1; j_gene: TRBJ2-5; v_gene: TRBV14; abundance: .; CDR3aa: CASSQAGTGRQETQYF; CDR3nt: TGTGCCAGCAGCCAGGCCGGGACAGGGCGGCAAGAGACCCAGTACTTC
d_gene: .; j_gene: TRBJ1-2; v_gene: TRBV6-5; abundance: .; CDR3aa: CASRDLRGRGYTF; CDR3nt: TGTGCCAGCCGGGACCTACGGGGGCGCGGCTACACCTTC
d_gene: TRBD2; j_gene: TRBJ2-7; v_gene: TRBV10-3; abundance: .; CDR3aa: CAISEGTSGGYEQYF; CDR3nt: TGTGCCATCAGTGAAGGGACTAGCGGGGGATACGAGCAGTACTTC
d_gene: .; j_gene: TRBJ2-7; v_gene: TRBV18; abundance: .; CDR3aa: CASSPQSYEQYF; CDR3nt: TGTGCCAGCTCACCACAAAGCTACGAGCAGTACTTC
d_gene: TRBD1; j_gene: TRBJ2-7; v_gene: TRBV9; abundance: .; CDR3aa: CASSAGQGVYEQYF; CDR3nt: TGTGCCAGCAGCGCGGGACAGGGGGTCTACGAGCAGTACTTC
d_gene: .; j_gene: TRBJ1-5; v_gene: TRBV10-2; abundance: .; CDR3aa: CASSESTGANQPQHF; CDR3nt: TGCGCCAGCAGTGAGTCGACAGGTGCTAATCAGCCCCAGCATTTT